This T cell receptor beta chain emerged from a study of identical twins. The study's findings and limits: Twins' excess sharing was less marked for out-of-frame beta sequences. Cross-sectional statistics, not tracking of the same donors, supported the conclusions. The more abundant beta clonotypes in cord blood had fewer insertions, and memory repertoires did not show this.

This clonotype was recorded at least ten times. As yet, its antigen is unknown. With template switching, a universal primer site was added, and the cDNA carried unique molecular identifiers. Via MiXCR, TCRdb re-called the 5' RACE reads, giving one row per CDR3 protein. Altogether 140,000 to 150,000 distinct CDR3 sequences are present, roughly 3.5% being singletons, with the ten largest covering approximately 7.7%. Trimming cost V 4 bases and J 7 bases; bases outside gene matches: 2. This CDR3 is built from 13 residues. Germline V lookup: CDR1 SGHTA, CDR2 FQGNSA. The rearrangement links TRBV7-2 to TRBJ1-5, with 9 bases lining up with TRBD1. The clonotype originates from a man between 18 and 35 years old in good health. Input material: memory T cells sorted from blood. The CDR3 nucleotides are TGTGCCAGCAGCTACAGGGGGCAGCAGCCCCAGCATTTT. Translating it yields CASSYRGQQPQHF.